This entry lists 8 T cell receptor beta chains sequenced from one sample in a study of T cell repertoires in ileal Crohn's disease. The repertoire was sequenced with immunoSEQ multiplex PCR; TCRdb's copy has only in-frame clones and lacks some. The table lists 13,000 or so clones, 70% to 90% of them singletons, with approximately 4% in the top ten. The sample comprised ileal tissue. These receptor sequences come from an adult with Crohn's disease.

This clone is a singleton in its sample. CDR3 sequence: CANPIRLAGEETQYF. The CDR3 nucleotides read TGCGCCAACCCCATCCGGCTAGCGGGAGAGGAGACCCAGTACTTC. The chain is built from TRBV10-1 and TRBJ2-5; 10 bases are a match to TRBD2. CDR3 length equals 15 residues. V lost 10 bases to trimming and J lost 5 bases; unmatched junction nucleotides: 13. CDR1 WNHNN and CDR2 SYGVQD come from the germline V gene (reference sequence).

With regard to this clone: The junction differs from germline at one of its ends, possibly a read error. The chain carries TRBV7-3 and TRBJ2-1; a weak D match, TRBD1 (6 bases). The CDR3 contains 13 residues. Germline V gene lookup returns CDR1 SGHTA and CDR2 FQGTGA. In DNA form, the CDR3 reads TGTGCCAGCAGCTCGGGACAATACAATGAGCAGCTCTTC. Amino acids: CASSSGQYNEQLF.

The chain carries TRBV29-1 and TRBJ2-3, with 12 positions matching TRBD2. Trimming cost V 7 bases and J 3 bases; bases outside gene matches: 11. This CDR3 is built from 16 residues. Looked up from germline, CDR1 is SQVTM and CDR2 is ANQGSEA. Here the CDR3 reads CSGTRLAGVRTDTQYF. CDR3 in DNA: TGCAGCGGCACCCGACTAGCGGGAGTTAGGACAGATACGCAGTATTTT.

The chain's CDR3 is CSVGQGLGYTF. The CDR3 region has the DNA TGCAGCGTTGGACAGGGGCTTGGCTACACCTTC. The chain employs TRBV29-1 and TRBJ1-2; 8 nucleotides line up with TRBD1. CDR1 and CDR2 from the germline V gene are SQVTM and ANQGSEA. This CDR3 has 11 amino acids. Unmatched junction bases numbered 2, after V lost 4 bases and J lost 7 bases.

The chain links TRBV11-1 to TRBJ2-1; TRBD1 might be the D (5 bases). CDR3 size: 14 residues. The V gene's germline CDR1 is SGHAT and CDR2 FQDESV (reference sequence). V lost 0 bases and J 6 bases, leaving 9 bases between the germline ends. CDR3 region: CASSLAGPSNEQFF. CDR3 in DNA: TGTGCCAGCAGCTTAGCGGGGCCCTCCAATGAGCAGTTCTTC.

Concerning this clone itself: Other DNA sequences of this sample code for an identical CDR3. The V gene is TRBV29-1, the J gene TRBJ2-3; 15 bases are shared with TRBD2. Germline CDR1 reads SQVTM; CDR2 reads ANQGSEA. The CDR3 sequence is 18 residues long. V trimming: 0 bases; J trimming: 4 bases; junction bases outside the gene matches: 8. CDR3 in DNA: TGCAGCGTTGAAGATATCGGACTAGCGGGGGGGCGGGCAGATACGCAGTATTTT. It translates to CSVEDIGLAGGRADTQYF.

This clone was found once. This chain links TRBV6-1 with TRBJ1-3; no clear D gene. CDR1 MNHNS and CDR2 SASEGT come from the germline V gene. This CDR3 spans 14 amino acids. Trimming cost V 8 bases and J 0 bases, with 11 bases left between them. The CDR3 DNA reads TGTGCCAGCGGCCACCAAAACTCTGGAAACACCATATATTTT. Amino acid sequence: CASGHQNSGNTIYF.

The V call is TRBV5-1, the J call TRBJ1-1; D is perhaps TRBD1 (5 bases). The CDR3 is 13 residues long. With 6 bases removed from V and 4 bases from J, the gap between germline ends came to 13 bases. Per germline, CDR1 SGHRS and CDR2 YFSETQ. The CDR3: CASMNQGGTEAFF. Written as DNA, the CDR3 is TGCGCCAGCATGAATCAGGGTGGCACTGAAGCTTTCTTT.